What follows are 20 T cell receptor beta chains derived from one specimen sequenced in a study of T cell responses to AZD1222 COVID-19 vaccine. Repertoires were generated with immunoSEQ multiplex PCR, while TCRdb's copy carries only in-frame clones and drops some. The profile covers 130,000 to 150,000 clones, with about 90% appearing a single time and approximately 3.8% taken by the ten largest. The sequenced sample was peripheral blood, obtained 28 days after the second AZD1222 dose. The receptor source for this set is an adult who received the AZD1222 COVID-19 vaccine.

This chain links TRBV6-5 with TRBJ1-2, with 7 bases lining up with TRBD1. Unmatched junction bases numbered 14, after V lost 8 bases and J lost 5 bases. CDR1 and CDR2 (germline): MNHEY, SVGAGI. The CDR3 consists of 15 residues. As DNA, the CDR3 is TGTGCCAGCGGCCGGGACAGACGAAGGGAATATGGCTACACCTTC. It yields the protein CASGRDRRREYGYTF.

V is TRBV5-4 and J is TRBJ1-1; D uncertain. Germline loops: CDR1 SGHNT, CDR2 YYREEE (reference sequence). Between the trimmed V and J ends, which lost 0 bases and 1 base, there was a span of 13 bases. This CDR3 is built from 16 residues. The CDR3 is CASSLGNPFANTEAFF. The CDR3 bases are TGTGCCAGCAGCTTGGGAAACCCTTTCGCGAACACTGAAGCTTTCTTT. Drawing the rest from reference TRBV5-4 and TRBJ1-1, the complete variable domain is ETGVTQSPTHLIKTRGQQVTLRCSSQSGHNTVSWYQQALGQGPQFIFQYYREEENGRGNFPPRFSGLQFPNYSSELNVNALELDDSALYLCASSLGNPFANTEAFFGQGTRLTVV.

This clone was picked up a small number of times. V is TRBV3-1 (or the pseudogene TRBV3-2) and J is TRBJ1-4, with D unclear. The V end was cut by 4 bases, the J end by 5 bases, with 2 bases between. This CDR3 spans 11 amino acids. Germline V CDR1 and CDR2: LGHDT, YNNKEL (reference sequence). DNA of the CDR3: TGTGCCAGCAGCCTCAATGAAAAACTGTTTTTT. It encodes CASSLNEKLFF.

The CDR3 DNA follows: TGTGCCAGCAATAGACAGCTTAATTCACCCCTCCACTTT. Encoded protein: CASNRQLNSPLHF. The chain joins TRBV6-5 to TRBJ1-6; D is possibly TRBD1 (5 bases). This CDR3 region has 13 residues. With 7 bases removed from V and 6 bases from J, the gap between germline ends came to 10 bases. Germline V lookup: CDR1 MNHEY, CDR2 SVGAGI.

On this clone itself: A junction boundary mismatches the germline segment, possibly from a read error. V gene TRBV7-7 combines with J gene TRBJ1-3; unclear D gene. CDR3 size: 15 residues. In germline, CDR1 is SSHAT, CDR2 FNYEAQ (reference sequence). CDR3 bases: TGTGCTAGCAGCTTAGGAGTAGGGTTCGGAAACACCATATATTTT. Residues: CASSLGVGFGNTIYF.

The chain uses TRBV6-5 and TRBJ1-2; D might be TRBD1 (6 bases). Trimming took off 6 bases at V and 7 bases at J, with 9 bases between the two ends. The CDR3 extends over 11 amino acids. Germline V gene data show CDR1 as MNHEY and CDR2 as SVGAGI. The chain's CDR3 is CASRDSIGYTF. The CDR3 nucleotides read TGTGCCAGCAGGGACAGTATTGGCTACACCTTC.

CDR3 nucleotide sequence: TGCAGCGTTGGATTCTCGGGAACTGAAGCTTTCTTT. Translated, it gives CSVGFSGTEAFF. The chain employs TRBV29-1 and TRBJ1-1; D unclear. Germline V gene data show CDR1 as SQVTM and CDR2 as ANQGSEA. V dropped 4 bases and J dropped 5 bases, with 11 bases sitting between them. CDR3 size: 12 residues. Combining the CDR3 with reference TRBV29-1 and TRBJ1-1 gives the whole variable domain SAVISQKPSRDICQRGTSLTIQCQVDSQVTMMFWYRQQPGQSLTLIATANQGSEATYESGFVIDKFPISRPNLTFSTLTVSNMSPEDSSIYLCSVGFSGTEAFFGQGTRLTVV.

The chain links TRBV27 to TRBJ1-2; D call uncertain. Looked up from germline, CDR1 is MNHEY and CDR2 is SMNVEV (reference sequence). V was cut by 7 bases and J by 7 bases, with 19 bases left in between. The CDR3 extends over 14 amino acids. The CDR3 loop is CASTRPLPGFGYTF. DNA of the CDR3: TGTGCCAGCACCCGACCCTTACCCGGGTTTGGCTACACCTTC.

The V and J genes are TRBV3-1 (or the pseudogene TRBV3-2) and TRBJ1-3; D gene uncertain. CDR3 length: 13 residues. In germline, CDR1 is LGHDT, CDR2 YNNKEL (reference sequence). Trimming took 1 base from V and 9 from J, leaving 10 bases between them. The CDR3 DNA follows: TGTGCCAGCAGCCAAGTTGGCGGCGGCACCATATATTTT. It translates to CASSQVGGGTIYF.

This chain joins TRBV6-1 and TRBJ2-3, with TRBD2 identical over 8 bases. J was trimmed by 0 bases and V by 0 bases; bases with no gene match: 17. The CDR3 is made up of 21 amino acids. Looked up from germline, CDR1 is MNHNS and CDR2 is SASEGT. The CDR3 reads CASSEAPIGLAAASSTDTQYF. The CDR3 region has the DNA TGTGCCAGCAGTGAAGCGCCGATTGGACTAGCTGCAGCCTCTAGCACAGATACGCAGTATTTT.

The V gene is TRBV7-3, the J gene TRBJ2-6; no firm D call. Deletions cut 2 bases from V and 3 bases from J, with 2 bases between. This CDR3 contains 13 residues. Looked up from germline, CDR1 is SGHTA and CDR2 is FQGTGA. CDR3: CASSLVGANVLTF. In nucleotides, the CDR3 is TGTGCCAGCAGCTTAGTTGGGGCCAACGTCCTGACTTTC.

This CDR3 is CASSPNPLGQGPITEAFF. The CDR3 coding sequence is TGTGCCAGCAGTCCCAACCCCCTAGGACAGGGCCCTATCACTGAAGCTTTCTTT. The chain has TRBV27 and TRBJ1-1; 8 bases map to TRBD1. The J segment lost 4 bases and the V segment lost 5 bases, leaving 18 bases of the junction unmatched. CDR3 length: 18 residues. Looked up from germline, CDR1 is MNHEY and CDR2 is SMNVEV (reference sequence).

V usage is TRBV19 and J usage is TRBJ2-1, with D possibly TRBD1 on 5 matching bases. The germline gives CDR1 LNHDA, CDR2 SQIVND (reference sequence). V lost 3 bases to trimming and J lost 7 bases, with 10 bases between them. CDR3 length: 13 amino acids. CDR3 bases: TGTGCCAGTAGTATTTATGCAGGGAATGAGCAGTTCTTC. Its translation is CASSIYAGNEQFF.

The CDR3 protein is CASGVLAGGSDEQYF. The DNA of the CDR3 is TGTGCCAGCGGTGTGCTAGCGGGAGGATCAGACGAGCAGTACTTC. V usage is TRBV13 and J usage is TRBJ2-7; TRBD2 matches at 11 bases. Germline V gene data show CDR1 as PRHDT and CDR2 as FYEKMQ (reference sequence). There are 15 residues in the CDR3. J gave up 5 bases and V 8 bases, and 11 bases lay outside the gene matches.

V and J are TRBV3-1 (or the pseudogene TRBV3-2) and TRBJ2-7, with D perhaps given as TRBD1 or TRBD2 (5 bases each). V was clipped by 4 bases and J by 4 bases, with 17 bases between them. The germline V gene encodes CDR1 LGHDT and CDR2 YNNKEL (reference sequence). The CDR3 totals 15 residues. CDR3 sequence reads: CASSRRGGSSYEQYF. CDR3 DNA sequence: TGTGCCAGCAGCCGCCGTGGGGGAAGTTCGTACGAGCAGTACTTC.

This clone appeared once. The chain combines TRBV7-9 with TRBJ2-7; TRBD1 matches at 7 bases. Germline CDR1 reads SEHNR; CDR2 reads FQNEAQ (reference sequence). The CDR3 has 13 amino acids. Trimming removed 0 bases from V and 6 bases from J; junction bases left unmatched: 2. The CDR3 DNA sequence: TGTGCCAGCAGCTTAGCTGGGACAGCCGAGCAGTACTTC. Protein sequence: CASSLAGTAEQYF.

This clone has just one count. The V call is TRBV7-9, the J call TRBJ2-7; the D is unclear. The germline gives CDR1 SEHNR, CDR2 FQNEAQ (reference sequence). This CDR3 comprises 13 residues. Trimming stripped 3 bases from V and 1 base from J, with 7 bases between. CDR3 coding DNA: TGTGCCAGCAGCTTGGCAGATTCCTACGAGCAGTACTTC. Its translation: CASSLADSYEQYF.

The chain has TRBV24-1 and TRBJ2-2; D unresolved. The CDR3 is made up of 16 amino acids. V lost 1 base and J lost 1, with 9 bases in between. The germline V gene has CDR1 KGHDR and CDR2 SFDVKD. In DNA form, the CDR3 reads TGTGCCACCAGTGATTTCCAGACCCAGAACACCGGGGAGCTGTTTTTT. It is translated as CATSDFQTQNTGELFF.

This clone was observed many times. The CDR3 loop reads CASSENSGSNEKLFF. The CDR3 DNA is TGTGCCAGCAGTGAAAATTCGGGTTCTAATGAAAAACTGTTTTTT. The chain combines TRBV6-1 with TRBJ1-4; D gene ambiguous. Trimming took off 2 bases at V and 3 bases at J, with 10 bases between the two ends. CDR1 and CDR2 (germline): MNHNS, SASEGT. The CDR3 totals 15 residues.

The CDR3, as DNA: TGTGCCAGCAGTTTAGGGCGGACAGCTAGACAGTACTTC. Translation: CASSLGRTARQYF. The chain carries TRBV27 and TRBJ2-7; the D gene is possibly TRBD1 (6 bases). The V gene lost 2 bases and the J gene lost 10 bases, with 15 bases spanning the gap. Germline-derived CDR1 and CDR2 are MNHEY and SMNVEV (reference sequence). The CDR3 consists of 13 residues.